The 27 T cell receptor beta chains below all came from one sample that was sequenced in a study of T cells in tuberculosis. Clones were read by immunoSEQ multiplex PCR, and TCRdb kept only the in-frame ones, dropping some. The sample consists of 45,000 or so clones, 90% to 95% of them appearing once. What was sequenced was PBMCs. These receptors came from a donor aged 10-35 years with latent tuberculosis or without tuberculosis infection.

V usage is TRBV4-2 and J usage is TRBJ1-1; 7 bases are a match to TRBD1. V shed 4 bases and J 5 bases; nucleotides not matched to a gene: 16. The CDR3 has 17 amino acids. CDR1 and CDR2 from the germline V gene are LGHNA and YNFKEQ. The CDR3 spells CASSPQFRTGDGTEAFF. DNA for the CDR3: TGTGCCAGCAGCCCCCAATTCCGGACAGGTGACGGTACTGAAGCTTTCTTT.

The rearrangement links TRBV19 to TRBJ1-1; possible D gene TRBD1, 6 bases. Germline assignment: CDR1 LNHDA and CDR2 SQIVND (reference sequence). The V and J ends lost 6 bases and 5 bases respectively, with 13 bases between them. The CDR3 runs to 13 residues. The CDR3 bases are TGTGCCAGTAGATCTAACAGGGTGACTGAAGCTTTCTTT. Its protein is CASRSNRVTEAFF.

The rearrangement joins TRBV19 to TRBJ2-1, with TRBD1 as a possible D gene (6 bases). The CDR3 extends over 17 amino acids. V was cut by 3 bases and J by 0 bases, with 15 bases left in between. Germline V lookup: CDR1 LNHDA, CDR2 SQIVND (reference sequence). For the CDR3, the DNA is TGTGCCAGTAGTATTGGGGACATCCGGAGCTCCTACAATGAGCAGTTCTTC. Amino acids: CASSIGDIRSSYNEQFF.

J is TRBJ2-7 and V is TRBV2; TRBD1 agrees at 7 bases. The CDR3 contains 12 residues. V shed 9 bases and J 4 bases; nucleotides not matched to a gene: 6. Germline V gene data show CDR1 as SNHLY and CDR2 as FYNNEI. The CDR3 is CASTGTVYEQYF. CDR3 nucleotide sequence: TGTGCCAGTACTGGGACAGTTTACGAGCAGTACTTC.

The chain links TRBV5-5 to TRBJ2-2; perhaps TRBD1 as D (6 bases). This CDR3 contains 15 residues. CDR1 and CDR2 from the germline V gene are SGHKS and YYEKEE (reference sequence). V dropped 0 bases and J dropped 0 bases, with 6 bases sitting between them. CDR3 sequence reads: CASSLAGANTGELFF. Written as DNA, the CDR3 is TGTGCCAGCAGCTTGGCAGGGGCGAACACCGGGGAGCTGTTTTTT.

The rearrangement uses TRBV5-6 and TRBJ2-1; 14 bases align to TRBD2. The CDR3 is made up of 18 amino acids. The germline gives CDR1 SGHDT, CDR2 YYEEEE. Losses at the gene ends were 4 bases for V and 3 bases for J; bases not matched to a gene: 9. CDR3 DNA: TGTGCCAGCAGCGGGGGACTAGCGGGAGCAATCGTCTACAATGAGCAGTTCTTC. Protein product: CASSGGLAGAIVYNEQFF.

The rearrangement links TRBV6-5 to TRBJ1-1, with D tentatively TRBD1 (6 bases). Germline CDR1 reads MNHEY; CDR2 reads SVGAGI. The CDR3 covers 15 residues. V was clipped by 4 bases and J by 0 bases, with 12 bases between them. The CDR3 bases are TGTGCCAGCAGTTTCAGGACAGACTTGAACACTGAAGCTTTCTTT. It encodes CASSFRTDLNTEAFF.

The chain couples TRBV10-1 to TRBJ2-1; 9 bases align to TRBD2. Germline V gives CDR1 WNHNN, CDR2 SYGVQD (reference sequence). CDR3 length equals 15 residues. The V segment lost 4 bases and the J segment 7 bases; nucleotides outside the gene matches: 8. The CDR3 spells CASSALAGVLNEQFF. Here the CDR3 DNA reads TGCGCCAGCAGTGCCTTAGCGGGAGTACTTAATGAGCAGTTCTTC.

V and J are TRBV5-4 and TRBJ1-1; D remains unclear. Trimming left V 1 base short and J 0 bases short, with 10 bases between. The CDR3 runs to 15 residues. Germline V gene data show CDR1 as SGHNT and CDR2 as YYREEE (reference sequence). The CDR3 here is CASSLLAEMNTEAFF. The CDR3 DNA sequence: TGTGCCAGCAGCTTGTTGGCGGAAATGAACACTGAAGCTTTCTTT.

V is TRBV30 and J is TRBJ1-2; D is possibly TRBD1 (6 bases). This CDR3 spans 13 amino acids. V was pared by 0 bases and J by 5 bases, with 10 bases between. Germline loops: CDR1 GTSNPN, CDR2 SVGIG (reference sequence). CDR3 protein: CAWSVQGQYGYTF. CDR3 bases: TGTGCCTGGAGTGTACAGGGTCAGTATGGCTACACCTTC.

In DNA, the CDR3 is TGTGCCAGCAGTCTTAAAAATCAGGCCCCGAACACTGAAGCTTTCTTT. This sequence encodes CASSLKNQAPNTEAFF. V and J are TRBV2 and TRBJ1-1; D unresolved. Germline V gives CDR1 SNHLY, CDR2 FYNNEI. The CDR3 is 16 amino acids. The ends were cut back, 5 bases at V and 1 base at J, with 17 bases in the middle.

The chain joins TRBV19 to TRBJ1-1; D perhaps matches TRBD1 (5 bases). Germline V gene data show CDR1 as LNHDA and CDR2 as SQIVND (reference sequence). The V end lost 4 bases, the J end lost 3 bases, and 18 bases lay between the germline ends. The CDR3 has 16 amino acids. The CDR3 region has the DNA TGTGCCAGTAGTAAGAGGAAGGGGCAGGGTGACACTGAAGCTTTCTTT. It encodes CASSKRKGQGDTEAFF.

The chain is built from TRBV30 and TRBJ1-2; 8 bases agree with TRBD1. V lost 1 base to trimming and J lost 3 bases; unmatched junction nucleotides: 13. The germline V gene encodes CDR1 GTSNPN and CDR2 SVGIG (reference sequence). The CDR3 is 17 amino acids. CDR3 region: CAWSATPGQGFYYGYTF. The CDR3 DNA reads TGTGCCTGGAGTGCAACACCAGGACAGGGCTTTTACTATGGCTACACCTTC.

The CDR3 loop is CASSLWGQGNYGYTF. CDR3 nucleotide sequence: TGTGCCAGCAGTTTGTGGGGACAGGGGAACTATGGCTACACCTTC. The chain combines TRBV27 with TRBJ1-2; 10 nucleotides match TRBD1. With 3 bases clipped from V and 2 bases from J, the junction kept 3 bases outside the gene matches. Germline values: CDR1 MNHEY, CDR2 SMNVEV (reference sequence). The CDR3 runs 15 residues.

This chain uses TRBV5-1 with TRBJ1-4; the D gene is possibly TRBD1 (5 bases). V was clipped by 0 bases and J by 5 bases, with 8 bases between them. The germline CDR1 and CDR2 sequences are SGHRS and YFSETQ. The CDR3 loop spans 14 amino acids. The CDR3 spells CASSLGAGNEKLFF. Written as DNA, the CDR3 is TGCGCCAGCAGCTTGGGGGCAGGGAATGAAAAACTGTTTTTT.

The chain employs TRBV27 and TRBJ2-1, with D perhaps TRBD2 (6 bases). V was clipped by 10 bases and J by 1 base, with 14 bases between them. The CDR3 is 14 residues long. Germline CDR1 and CDR2: MNHEY and SMNVEV (reference sequence). In DNA form, the CDR3 reads TGTGCCACCTCAGCGGGTCCTTCCTACAATGAGCAGTTCTTC. Its translation: CATSAGPSYNEQFF.

The J gene is TRBJ1-2, the V gene TRBV7-8, with 8 bases matching TRBD1. The CDR3 length is 15 residues. CDR1 and CDR2 (germline): SGHVS, FQNEAQ. V trimming: 0 bases; J trimming: 8 bases; junction bases outside the gene matches: 8. This CDR3 is CASSLAWQGASGYTF. CDR3 bases: TGTGCCAGCAGCTTAGCGTGGCAGGGGGCGTCGGGCTACACCTTC.

The chain recombines TRBV18 with TRBJ1-2, with D possibly being TRBD1 (5 bases). Germline loops: CDR1 KGHSH, CDR2 LQKENI. The CDR3 totals 16 residues. The V end lost 3 bases, the J end lost 4 bases, and 18 bases lay between the germline ends. The CDR3 region is CASSPNPGAGGYGYTF. CDR3 coding DNA: TGTGCCAGCTCACCGAATCCGGGAGCCGGGGGCTATGGCTACACCTTC.

This chain connects TRBV27 to TRBJ1-1; D ambiguous. CDR1 and CDR2 from the germline V gene are MNHEY and SMNVEV (reference sequence). Trimming stripped 8 bases from V and 5 bases from J, with 15 bases between. The length of the CDR3 is 13 residues. The CDR3 DNA reads as TGTGCCAGCGGTACCCCAGGCCCTACTGAAGCTTTCTTT. Translated: CASGTPGPTEAFF.

This clone was seen just once. This chain links TRBV7-3 with TRBJ1-1; maybe TRBD1 (5 bases). Trimming shortened V by 0 bases and J by 1 base, and 12 bases separated the two germline ends. The CDR3 is 16 residues long. Germline-derived CDR1 and CDR2 are SGHTA and FQGTGA. CDR3 DNA sequence: TGTGCCAGCAGCTTAACGCATGGGGCCGGGAACACTGAAGCTTTCTTT. Translating gives CASSLTHGAGNTEAFF.

This clone was found once. V and J are TRBV7-9 and TRBJ2-7, with 8 bases matching TRBD1. Germline lookup yields CDR1 SEHNR and CDR2 FQNEAQ (reference sequence). CDR3 length: 15 amino acids. Trimming cost V 1 base and J 7 bases; bases outside gene matches: 9. CDR3 protein: CASSLGGTGIGEQYF. The CDR3 DNA is TGTGCCAGCAGCTTAGGAGGGACAGGCATCGGGGAGCAGTACTTC.

V gene TRBV5-1 combines with J gene TRBJ1-1, with D perhaps TRBD1 (5 bases). Germline-derived CDR1 and CDR2 are SGHRS and YFSETQ. Trimming took off 0 bases at V and 4 bases at J, with 7 bases between the two ends. This CDR3 has 13 residues. The chain's CDR3 is CASSLGGFTEAFF. The CDR3 region has the DNA TGCGCCAGCAGCTTGGGGGGCTTCACTGAAGCTTTCTTT.

V gene TRBV9 combines with J gene TRBJ1-2, with D uncertain. The ends were cut back, 4 bases at V and 0 bases at J, with 10 bases in the middle. The CDR3 has 14 residues. Germline V CDR1 and CDR2: SGDLS, YYNGEE. Written as DNA, the CDR3 is TGTGCCAGCAGCCCTTCAGGATCTAACTATGGCTACACCTTC. Amino acid sequence: CASSPSGSNYGYTF.

This chain links TRBV2 with TRBJ2-4; 7 bases align to TRBD2. V was clipped by 5 bases and J by 0 bases; unmatched bases: 7. Germline assignment: CDR1 SNHLY and CDR2 FYNNEI. The CDR3 spans 16 residues. CDR3 sequence: CASSSGGYLAKNIQYF. DNA of the CDR3: TGTGCCAGCAGTTCGGGAGGATATCTAGCCAAAAACATTCAGTACTTC.

This chain joins TRBV27 and TRBJ2-7; 9 nucleotides line up with TRBD2. Germline CDR1 is MNHEY and CDR2 is SMNVEV (reference sequence). The CDR3 length is 15 residues. Trimming at V came to 4 bases and at J to 4 bases, leaving 8 bases not matched to a gene. This chain's CDR3 is CASSSLASGTYEQYF. CDR3 sequence (DNA): TGTGCCAGCAGTTCTTTGGCTAGCGGGACTTACGAGCAGTACTTC.

The CDR3 DNA reads TGTGCCAGCAACTTTGGGGGACAGATGCTGAACTATGGCTACACCTTC. Its protein product is CASNFGGQMLNYGYTF. V gene TRBV5-6 combines with J gene TRBJ1-2; 7 bases line up with TRBD1. With V trimmed by 6 bases and J by 2 bases, 13 bases remained unmatched. Germline values: CDR1 SGHDT, CDR2 YYEEEE. The length of the CDR3 is 16 residues.

The CDR3 loop is CASFGTEQETQYF. CDR3 nucleotides: TGTGCCAGCTTCGGGACAGAGCAAGAGACCCAGTACTTC. V usage is TRBV27 and J usage is TRBJ2-5, with 7 positions matching TRBD1. Looked up from germline, CDR1 is MNHEY and CDR2 is SMNVEV (reference sequence). This CDR3 has 13 amino acids. With V trimmed by 8 bases and J by 2 bases, 5 bases remained unmatched.